The rows below give T cell receptor beta chains drawn from one sample of a study of CD8+ T cells in alopecia areata. Libraries were prepared by immunoSEQ multiplex PCR; TCRdb keeps only in-frame clonotypes and omits some of them. The table records some 200,000 clones, more than 55% of them present only once. The input for sequencing was CD4+ T cells sorted from blood, taken at week 4, from a patient treated with tofacitinib. These receptors were obtained from a human donor with alopecia areata. Both conserved end residues are part of each CDR3. The D gene is left open where the match is weak. Expanded clones get a size class; other rows say once, few or many, or leave the size out.

CDR3 protein	CDR3 DNA	clone size	D gene	V gene	J gene
CAWRRDNANTGELFF	TGTGCCTGGAGGAGGGACAACGCGAACACCGGGGAGCTGTTTTTT	-	-	TRBV30	TRBJ2-2
CASSESGGNTEAFF	TGTGCCAGCAGTGAATCAGGGGGCAACACTGAAGCTTTCTTT	-	TRBD1	TRBV25-1	TRBJ1-1
CSVGRRGRETQYF	TGCAGCGTTGGTAGGAGGGGGCGGGAGACCCAGTACTTC	-	-	TRBV29-1	TRBJ2-5
CASSRRRSGNYGYTF	TGTGCCAGCAGCCGACGCAGGTCGGGTAACTATGGCTACACCTTC	-	-	TRBV7-2	TRBJ1-2
CASSYPGGYEQYF	TGTGCCAGCAGTTACCCAGGGGGATACGAGCAGTACTTC	-	TRBD1	TRBV6-5	TRBJ2-7
CASSPGHWGYTF	TGTGCCAGTAGTCCGGGCCATTGGGGCTACACCTTC	few	-	TRBV19	TRBJ1-2
CASSLAATSGGEQFF	TGTGCCAGCAGCTTAGCAGCGACTAGCGGGGGAGAGCAGTTCTTC	-	TRBD2	TRBV7-2	TRBJ2-1
CASSFRQGLGSPLHF	TGTGCCAGCAGTTTCCGACAGGGCTTGGGATCACCCCTCCACTTT	once	TRBD1	TRBV27	TRBJ1-6
CASSFDWEGEAFF	TGCGCCAGCAGCTTTGATTGGGAGGGTGAAGCTTTCTTT	-	-	TRBV5-1	TRBJ1-1
CASSSPGTGGYEQYF	TGTGCCAGCAGCTCCCCCGGGACAGGGGGCTACGAGCAGTACTTC	-	TRBD1	TRBV7-2	TRBJ2-7
CASSPLGLYGYTF	TGTGCCAGCAGTCCACTCGGGCTCTATGGCTACACCTTC	-	-	TRBV27	TRBJ1-2
CASSYRGTQETQYF	TGTGCCAGCAGTTACAGGGGGACTCAAGAGACCCAGTACTTC	once	TRBD1	TRBV27	TRBJ2-5
CASRPTATDTQYF	TGTGCCAGCAGGCCCACCGCTACAGATACGCAGTATTTT	-	-	TRBV7-9	TRBJ2-3
CASSLELKANYGYTF	TGTGCCAGCAGCTTAGAGTTGAAAGCTAACTATGGCTACACCTTC	-	-	TRBV7-2	TRBJ1-2
CASSLRAGTYEQYF	TGTGCCAGCAGTTTAAGAGCCGGCACCTACGAGCAGTACTTC	-	-	TRBV27	TRBJ2-7
CAWSSRSNQPQHF	TGTGCCTGGTCCAGCCGTAGCAATCAGCCCCAGCATTTT	-	-	TRBV30	TRBJ1-5
CASSEYAGTYEQYF	TGTGCCAGCAGTGAATATGCCGGGACCTACGAGCAGTACTTC	few	-	TRBV25-1	TRBJ2-7
CASSREPEAFF	TGTGCCAGCAGCAGGGAGCCTGAAGCTTTCTTT	few	-	TRBV6-5	TRBJ1-1
CASRGEAPARDYGYTF	TGTGCCAGTAGGGGCGAGGCACCCGCCCGGGACTATGGCTACACCTTC	-	-	TRBV19	TRBJ1-2
CASSQVPGLAQETQYF	TGCGCCAGCAGCCAAGTCCCGGGACTAGCACAAGAGACCCAGTACTTC	-	TRBD2	TRBV4-1	TRBJ2-5
CASSFQKGPRSDTQYF	TGTGCCAGCAGCTTTCAGAAAGGGCCTCGCAGCGATACGCAGTATTTT	few	-	TRBV11-2	TRBJ2-3
CASSLGELYNEQFF	TGCGCCAGCAGCTTGGGGGAGCTCTACAATGAGCAGTTCTTC	-	-	TRBV5-1	TRBJ2-1
CASSPMAGQGSNQPQHF	TGTGCCAGCAGCCCCATGGCGGGACAGGGGAGCAATCAGCCCCAGCATTTT	-	TRBD1	TRBV7-9	TRBJ1-5
CASWRVNTEAFF	TGTGCCAGTTGGAGGGTGAACACTGAAGCTTTCTTT	few	-	TRBV19	TRBJ1-1
CASSAPWRGDQETQYF	TGTGCCAGCAGCGCCCCCTGGCGGGGGGATCAAGAGACCCAGTACTTC	-	TRBD2	TRBV13	TRBJ2-5
CASTEGEKLFF	TGTGCCAGTACCGAGGGTGAAAAACTGTTTTTT	-	-	TRBV19	TRBJ1-4
CAAGDREETQYF	TGTGCCGCGGGGGACAGGGAAGAGACCCAGTACTTC	few	TRBD1	TRBV28	TRBJ2-5
CSVAGKSYTF	TGCAGCGTCGCAGGGAAGAGCTACACCTTC	-	-	TRBV29-1	TRBJ1-2
CASSVGQGHQPQHF	TGCGCCAGCAGCGTGGGACAGGGACATCAGCCCCAGCATTTT	-	TRBD1	TRBV5-1	TRBJ1-5
CASSARQGPPYEQYF	TGTGCCAGCAGCGCTAGACAGGGGCCCCCCTACGAGCAGTACTTC	-	TRBD1	TRBV7-2	TRBJ2-7
CAWTPRGTLKNIQYF	TGTGCCTGGACCCCGCGGGGCACCCTCAAAAACATTCAGTACTTC	-	-	TRBV30	TRBJ2-4
CAISDRAGGHTDTQYF	TGTGCCATCAGTGATAGGGCGGGGGGCCACACAGATACGCAGTATTTT	-	TRBD2	TRBV10-3	TRBJ2-3
CASNERATNEQFF	TGTGCCAGCAACGAGAGGGCCACGAATGAGCAGTTCTTC	few	-	TRBV2	TRBJ2-1
CASSLVLKNIQYF	TGTGCCAGCAGCTTAGTGCTAAAAAACATTCAGTACTTC	-	-	TRBV7-2	TRBJ2-4
CASTPSLVGGLLDEQFF	TGCGCCAGCACCCCTTCCCTGGTGGGGGGGCTTCTTGATGAGCAGTTCTTC	-	-	TRBV4-1	TRBJ2-1
CASSEGDRVYGYTF	TGTGCCAGCAGTGAGGGGGACAGGGTCTATGGCTACACCTTC	-	TRBD1	TRBV2	TRBJ1-2
CAWSKHNQPQHF	TGTGCCTGGAGTAAGCACAATCAGCCCCAGCATTTT	-	-	TRBV30	TRBJ1-5
CATSRAGTASTNEKLFF	TGTGCCACCAGCAGAGCTGGGACAGCGTCGACTAATGAAAAACTGTTTTTT	few	TRBD1	TRBV15	TRBJ1-4
CASSPYGTTNEKLFF	TGTGCCAGCAGTCCGTATGGGACAACTAATGAAAAACTGTTTTTT	few	-	TRBV28	TRBJ1-4
CASKGGSNYGYTF	TGTGCCAGCAAAGGGGGCTCTAACTATGGCTACACCTTC	few	TRBD1	TRBV27	TRBJ1-2
CSVEPHGGHGYTF	TGCAGCGTTGAACCCCACGGGGGCCATGGCTACACCTTC	-	-	TRBV29-1	TRBJ1-2
CSADRGNTGELFF	TGCAGCGCTGACAGGGGGAACACCGGGGAGCTGTTTTTT	-	TRBD1	TRBV29-1	TRBJ2-2
CASSRDTVQETQYF	TGTGCCAGCAGCCGGGACACGGTCCAAGAGACCCAGTACTTC	-	-	TRBV5-5	TRBJ2-5
CASSQGLAGAGELFF	TGCGCCAGCAGCCAAGGTCTGGCGGGTGCCGGGGAGCTGTTTTTT	-	-	TRBV4-1	TRBJ2-2
CASSQARLQNTEAFF	TGTGCCAGCAGCCAAGCTCGTCTACAGAACACTGAAGCTTTCTTT	few	-	TRBV4-2	TRBJ1-1
CASSKAGSTDTQYF	TGCGCCAGCAGCAAAGCGGGGAGCACAGATACGCAGTATTTT	-	TRBD2	TRBV5-1	TRBJ2-3
CSVEVTQNTEAFF	TGCAGCGTTGAAGTAACGCAGAACACTGAAGCTTTCTTT	few	-	TRBV29-1	TRBJ1-1
CASSLGGLGQPQHF	TGTGCCAGCAGCCTAGGGGGGCTAGGGCAGCCCCAGCATTTT	-	-	TRBV5-6	TRBJ1-5
CSVGGTETNYGYTF	TGCAGCGTTGGGGGGACGGAGACTAACTATGGCTACACCTTC	-	-	TRBV29-1	TRBJ1-2
CASSSAGLAGETQYF	TGTGCCAGCAGTTCGGCCGGACTAGCGGGTGAGACCCAGTACTTC	-	TRBD2	TRBV6-5	TRBJ2-5
CASSGGPGNQPQHF	TGTGCCAGCAGCGGAGGTCCAGGAAATCAGCCCCAGCATTTT	-	-	TRBV9	TRBJ1-5
CATSTLGGPWLYSNQPQHF	TGTGCCACCAGCACCCTAGGGGGCCCCTGGCTTTATAGCAATCAGCCCCAGCATTTT	-	TRBD1	TRBV15	TRBJ1-5
CASSVPGTEDGYTF	TGCGCCAGCAGCGTGCCCGGGACAGAAGATGGCTACACCTTC	once	TRBD1	TRBV4-1	TRBJ1-2
CASSGSGASTDTQYF	TGTGCCAGCAGTGGATCTGGGGCTAGCACAGATACGCAGTATTTT	-	-	TRBV2	TRBJ2-3
CSAVQGRGEKLFF	TGCAGCGCCGTACAGGGAAGGGGTGAAAAACTGTTTTTT	-	-	TRBV29-1	TRBJ1-4
CSVGSGNTIYF	TGCAGCGTTGGTTCTGGAAACACCATATATTTT	few	-	TRBV29-1	TRBJ1-3
CASSLEGIYGYTF	TGTGCCAGCAGCTTGGAAGGCATCTATGGCTACACCTTC	-	-	TRBV5-4	TRBJ1-2
CSVEFTGGEYEQYF	TGCAGCGTTGAATTCACAGGGGGGGAGTACGAGCAGTACTTC	-	-	TRBV29-1	TRBJ2-7